Detailed here is one T cell receptor beta chain. The sample contains more than one DNA sequence encoding this CDR3. This entry belongs to a study of cytomegalovirus exposure and HLA in healthy donors. The primer mix had 60 Vbeta and 13 Jbeta primers. Assay used: immunoSEQ multiplex PCR; TCRdb lists only in-frame clones, some missing. Of 85,000 to 120,000 clones detected, 75% to 80% appear once; the ten largest clones hold roughly 9.3%. This CDR3 region has 15 residues. Germline assignment: CDR1 SGHTA and CDR2 FQGNSA. The J segment lost 4 bases and the V segment lost 0 bases, leaving 3 bases of the junction unmatched.

Sequenced: PBMCs. The chain links TRBV7-2 to TRBJ2-1, with 7 positions matching TRBD2. The origin of this receptor is a male donor in good health and CMV-seropositive. CDR3 DNA: TGTGCCAGCAGCTTAGCGAGCGGGACTTACAATGAGCAGTTCTTC. It specifies CASSLASGTYNEQFF.